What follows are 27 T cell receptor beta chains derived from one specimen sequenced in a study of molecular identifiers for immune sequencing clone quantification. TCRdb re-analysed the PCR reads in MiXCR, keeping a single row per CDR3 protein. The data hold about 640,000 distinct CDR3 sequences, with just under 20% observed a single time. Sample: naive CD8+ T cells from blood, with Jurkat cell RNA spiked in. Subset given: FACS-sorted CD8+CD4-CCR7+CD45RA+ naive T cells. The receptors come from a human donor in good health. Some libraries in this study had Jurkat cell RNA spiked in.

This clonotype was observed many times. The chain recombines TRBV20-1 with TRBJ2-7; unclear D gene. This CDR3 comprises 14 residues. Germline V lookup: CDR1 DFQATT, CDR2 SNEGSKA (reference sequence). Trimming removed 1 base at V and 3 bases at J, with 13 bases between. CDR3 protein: CSARGVGLGYEQYF. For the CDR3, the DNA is TGCAGTGCTAGAGGGGTCGGCCTAGGCTACGAGCAGTACTTC.

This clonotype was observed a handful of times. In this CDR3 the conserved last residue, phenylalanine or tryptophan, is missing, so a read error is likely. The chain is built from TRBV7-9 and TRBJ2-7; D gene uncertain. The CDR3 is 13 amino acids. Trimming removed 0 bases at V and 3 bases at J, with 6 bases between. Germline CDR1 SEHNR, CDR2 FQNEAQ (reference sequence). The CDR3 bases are TGTGCCAGCAGCTTAGCGTCCAGCTACGAGCAGTACTCC. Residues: CASSLASSYEQYS.

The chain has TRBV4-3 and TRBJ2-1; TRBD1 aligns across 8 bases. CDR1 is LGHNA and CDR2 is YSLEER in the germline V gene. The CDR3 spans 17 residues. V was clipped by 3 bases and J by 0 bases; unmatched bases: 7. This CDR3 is CASSQGTGPSSYNEQFF. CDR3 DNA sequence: TGCGCCAGCAGCCAGGGGACAGGACCAAGCTCCTACAATGAGCAGTTCTTC.

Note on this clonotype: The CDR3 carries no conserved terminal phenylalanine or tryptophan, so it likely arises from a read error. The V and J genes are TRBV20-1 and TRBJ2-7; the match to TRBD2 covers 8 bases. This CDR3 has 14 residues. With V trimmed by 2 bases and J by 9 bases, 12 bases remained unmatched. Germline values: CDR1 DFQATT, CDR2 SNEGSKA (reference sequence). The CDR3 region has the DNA TGCAGTGCTAGACGGACTAGCAGGATCGATTGGCAGTACTCC. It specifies CSARRTSRIDWQYS.

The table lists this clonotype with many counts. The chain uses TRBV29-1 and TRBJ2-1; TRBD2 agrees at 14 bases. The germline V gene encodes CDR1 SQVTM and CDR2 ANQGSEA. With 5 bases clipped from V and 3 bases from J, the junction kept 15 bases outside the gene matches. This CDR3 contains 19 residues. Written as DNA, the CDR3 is TGCAGCGTTTACTTGACTAGCGGGAGGGCAGCAAAAAGCTACAATGAGCAGTTCTTC. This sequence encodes CSVYLTSGRAAKSYNEQFF.

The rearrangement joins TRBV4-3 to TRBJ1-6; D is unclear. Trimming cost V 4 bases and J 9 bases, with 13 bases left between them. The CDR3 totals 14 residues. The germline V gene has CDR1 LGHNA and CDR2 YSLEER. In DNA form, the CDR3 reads TGCGCCAGCAGCCCGCCGGGCACTTTTTCACCCCTCCACTTT. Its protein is CASSPPGTFSPLHF.

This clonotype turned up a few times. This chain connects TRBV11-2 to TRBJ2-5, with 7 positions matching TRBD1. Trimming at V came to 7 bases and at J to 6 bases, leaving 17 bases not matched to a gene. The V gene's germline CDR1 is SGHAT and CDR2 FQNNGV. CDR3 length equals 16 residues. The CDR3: CASTDAGTVLWKTQYF. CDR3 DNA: TGTGCCAGCACCGACGCCGGGACAGTTCTGTGGAAGACCCAGTACTTC. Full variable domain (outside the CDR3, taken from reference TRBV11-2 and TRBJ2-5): EAGVAQSPRYKIIEKRQSVAFWCNPISGHATLYWYQQILGQGPKLLIQFQNNGVVDDSQLPKDRFSAERLKGVDSTLKIQPAKLEDSAVYLCASTDAGTVLWKTQYFGPGTRLLVL.

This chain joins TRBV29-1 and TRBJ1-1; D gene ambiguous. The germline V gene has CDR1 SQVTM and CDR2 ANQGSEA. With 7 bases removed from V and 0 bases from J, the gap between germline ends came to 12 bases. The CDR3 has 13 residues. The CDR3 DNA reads TGCAGCGCCATAATGGATCTGAACACTGAAGCTTTCTTT. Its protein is CSAIMDLNTEAFF.

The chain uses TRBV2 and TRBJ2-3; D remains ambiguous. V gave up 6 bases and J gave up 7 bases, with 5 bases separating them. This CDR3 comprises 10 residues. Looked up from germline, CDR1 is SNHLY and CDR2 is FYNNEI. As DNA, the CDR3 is TGTGCCAGCAGCACGAATACGCAGTATTTT. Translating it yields CASSTNTQYF. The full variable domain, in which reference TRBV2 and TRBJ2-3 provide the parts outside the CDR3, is EPEVTQTPSHQVTQMGQEVILRCVPISNHLYFYWYRQILGQKVEFLVSFYNNEISEKSEIFDDQFSVERPDGSNFTLKIRSTKLEDSAMYFCASSTNTQYFGPGTRLTVL.

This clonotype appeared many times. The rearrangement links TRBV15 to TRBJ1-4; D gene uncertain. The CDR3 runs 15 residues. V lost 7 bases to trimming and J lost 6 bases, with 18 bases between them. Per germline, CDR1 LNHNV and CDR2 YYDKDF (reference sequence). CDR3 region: CATTPSVGRDEKLFF. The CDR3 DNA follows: TGTGCCACCACCCCCTCGGTGGGGAGGGATGAAAAACTGTTTTTT.

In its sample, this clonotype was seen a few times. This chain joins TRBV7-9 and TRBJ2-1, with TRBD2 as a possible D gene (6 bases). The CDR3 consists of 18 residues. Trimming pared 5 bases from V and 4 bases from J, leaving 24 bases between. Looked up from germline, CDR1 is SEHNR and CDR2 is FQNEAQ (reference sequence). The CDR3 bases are TGTGCCAGCAGCCAGAGTAGTAGCGGTCGGACTCGTTACAATGAGCAGTTCTTC. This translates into CASSQSSSGRTRYNEQFF.

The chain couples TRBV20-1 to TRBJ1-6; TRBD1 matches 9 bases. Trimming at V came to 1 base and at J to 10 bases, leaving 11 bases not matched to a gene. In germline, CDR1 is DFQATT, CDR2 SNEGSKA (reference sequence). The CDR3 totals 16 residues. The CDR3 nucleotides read TGCAGTGCTAGAGTACCGATGGACAGGGGAGGCTCACCCCTCCACTTT. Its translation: CSARVPMDRGGSPLHF.

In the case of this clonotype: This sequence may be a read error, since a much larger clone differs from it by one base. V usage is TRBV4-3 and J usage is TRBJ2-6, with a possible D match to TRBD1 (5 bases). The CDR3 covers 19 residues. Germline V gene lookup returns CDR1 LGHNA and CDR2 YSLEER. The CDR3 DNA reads TGCGCCAGCAGCCAAGAGACTTCCGGAACTGTCTCTGGGGCCAGCGTCCTGACTTTC. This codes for CASSQETSGTVSGASVLTF.

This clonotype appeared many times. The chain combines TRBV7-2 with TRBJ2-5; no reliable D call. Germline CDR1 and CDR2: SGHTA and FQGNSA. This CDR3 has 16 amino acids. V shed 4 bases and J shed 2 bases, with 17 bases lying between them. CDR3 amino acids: CASSYPSRLVQETQYF. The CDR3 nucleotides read TGTGCCAGCAGCTACCCTAGTAGGCTCGTACAAGAGACCCAGTACTTC.

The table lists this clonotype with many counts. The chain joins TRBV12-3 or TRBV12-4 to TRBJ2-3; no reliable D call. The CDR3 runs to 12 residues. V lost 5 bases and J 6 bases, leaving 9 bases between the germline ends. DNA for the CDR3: TGTGCCAGCAGTCCCGCTAGGGATACGCAGTATTTT. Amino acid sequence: CASSPARDTQYF.

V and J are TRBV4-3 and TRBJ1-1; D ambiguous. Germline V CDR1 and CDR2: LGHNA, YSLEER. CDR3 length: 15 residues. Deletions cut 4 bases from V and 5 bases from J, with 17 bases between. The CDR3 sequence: CASSLTLGLRTEAFF. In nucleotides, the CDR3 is TGCGCCAGCAGCCTTACGCTAGGGCTGCGGACTGAAGCTTTCTTT.

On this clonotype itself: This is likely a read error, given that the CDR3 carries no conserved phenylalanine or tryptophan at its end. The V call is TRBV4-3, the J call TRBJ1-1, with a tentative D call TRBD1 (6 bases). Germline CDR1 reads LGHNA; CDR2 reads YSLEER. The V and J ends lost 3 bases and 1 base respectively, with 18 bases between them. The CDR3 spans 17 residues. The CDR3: CASSQERWGQQNTEAFS. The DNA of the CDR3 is TGCGCCAGCAGCCAGGAAAGGTGGGGGCAGCAGAACACTGAAGCTTTCTCT.

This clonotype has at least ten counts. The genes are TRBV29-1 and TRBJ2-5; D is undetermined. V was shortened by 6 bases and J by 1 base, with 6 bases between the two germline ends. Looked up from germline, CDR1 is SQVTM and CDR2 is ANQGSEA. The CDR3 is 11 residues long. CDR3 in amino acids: CSVRRQETQYF. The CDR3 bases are TGCAGCGTACGGCGCCAAGAGACCCAGTACTTC.

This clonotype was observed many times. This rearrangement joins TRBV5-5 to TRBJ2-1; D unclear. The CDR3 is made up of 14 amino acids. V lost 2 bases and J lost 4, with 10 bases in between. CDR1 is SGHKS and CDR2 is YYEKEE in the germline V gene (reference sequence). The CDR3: CASSFRTDYNEQFF. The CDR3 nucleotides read TGTGCCAGCAGCTTCCGGACGGATTACAATGAGCAGTTCTTC.

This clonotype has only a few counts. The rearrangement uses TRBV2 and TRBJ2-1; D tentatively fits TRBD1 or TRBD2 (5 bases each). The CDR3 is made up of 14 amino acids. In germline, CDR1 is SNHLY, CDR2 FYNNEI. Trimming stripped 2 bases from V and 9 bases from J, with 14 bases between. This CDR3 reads CASSELQGRGEQFF. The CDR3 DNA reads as TGTGCCAGCAGTGAATTGCAGGGCCGGGGTGAGCAGTTCTTC.

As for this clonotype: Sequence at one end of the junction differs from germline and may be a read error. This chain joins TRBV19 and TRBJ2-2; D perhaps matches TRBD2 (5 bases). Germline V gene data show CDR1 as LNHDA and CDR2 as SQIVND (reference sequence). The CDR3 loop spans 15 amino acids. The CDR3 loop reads CASSIASRGTGEPFF. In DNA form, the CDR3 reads TGTGCCAGTAGTATAGCGAGCCGTGGCACCGGGGAGCCGTTTTTT.

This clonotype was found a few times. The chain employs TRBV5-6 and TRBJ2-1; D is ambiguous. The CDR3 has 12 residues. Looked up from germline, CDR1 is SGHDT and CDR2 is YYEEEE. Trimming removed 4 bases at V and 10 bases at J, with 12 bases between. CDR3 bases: TGTGCCAGCAGCCCCACCCCTCGGGAGCAGTTCTTC. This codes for CASSPTPREQFF.

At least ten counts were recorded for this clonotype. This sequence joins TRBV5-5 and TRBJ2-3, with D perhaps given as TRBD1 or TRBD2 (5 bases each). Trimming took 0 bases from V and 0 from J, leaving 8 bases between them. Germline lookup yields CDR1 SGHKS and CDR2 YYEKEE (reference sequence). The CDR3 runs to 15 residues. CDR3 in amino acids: CASSLGWGSTDTQYF. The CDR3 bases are TGTGCCAGCAGCTTGGGGTGGGGGAGCACAGATACGCAGTATTTT. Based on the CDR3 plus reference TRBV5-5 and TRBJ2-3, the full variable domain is DAGVTQSPTHLIKTRGQQVTLRCSPISGHKSVSWYQQVLGQGPQFIFQYYEKEERGRGNFPDRFSARQFPNYSSELNVNALLLGDSALYLCASSLGWGSTDTQYFGPGTRLTVL.

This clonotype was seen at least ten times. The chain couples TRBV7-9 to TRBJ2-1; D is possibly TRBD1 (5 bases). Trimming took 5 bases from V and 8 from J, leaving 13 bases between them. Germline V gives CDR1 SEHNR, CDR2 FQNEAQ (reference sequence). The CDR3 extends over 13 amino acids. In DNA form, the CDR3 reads TGTGCCAGCAGCCATACAGGCACCCATGAGCAGTTCTTC. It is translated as CASSHTGTHEQFF.

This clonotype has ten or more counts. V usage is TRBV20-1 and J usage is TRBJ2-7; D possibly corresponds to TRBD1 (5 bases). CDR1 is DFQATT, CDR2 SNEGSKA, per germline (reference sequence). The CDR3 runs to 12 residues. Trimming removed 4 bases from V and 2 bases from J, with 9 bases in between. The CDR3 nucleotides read TGCAGTGCTACGGCAGGGACCTACGAGCAGTACTTC. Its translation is CSATAGTYEQYF.

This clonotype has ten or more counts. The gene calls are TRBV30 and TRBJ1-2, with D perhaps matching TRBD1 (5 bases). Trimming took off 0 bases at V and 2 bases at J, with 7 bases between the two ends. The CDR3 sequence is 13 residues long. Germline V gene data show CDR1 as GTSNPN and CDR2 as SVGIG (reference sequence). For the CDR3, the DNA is TGTGCCTGGAGTGTACAGGAGAACTATGGCTACACCTTC. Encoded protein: CAWSVQENYGYTF.

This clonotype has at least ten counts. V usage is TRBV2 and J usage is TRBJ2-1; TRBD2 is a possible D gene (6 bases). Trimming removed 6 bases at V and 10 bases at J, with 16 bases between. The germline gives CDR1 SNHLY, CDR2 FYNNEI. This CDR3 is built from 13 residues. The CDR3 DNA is TGTGCCAGCAGCGCCCTAGCGTACGGAGAGCAGTTCTTC. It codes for CASSALAYGEQFF.